This T cell receptor beta chain came from a study of blood T cell repertoires in COVID-19. At the level of the study: PBMCs, B-cell-depleted T cells, or T cells were the source of the cDNA or gDNA that made up the material.

V gave up 1 base and J gave up 6 bases; unmatched junction bases: 11. The CDR3 sequence is 18 residues long. Per the germline V gene, CDR1 is SGHTA and CDR2 is FQGNSA. Only in-frame clones appear in the TCRdb table, and some are missing; sequencing was by immunoSEQ multiplex PCR. The table records tens of thousands of clones, about 84% of them present only once. Sequenced input: peripheral blood. The V gene is TRBV7-2, the J gene TRBJ1-6; TRBD1 matches at 8 bases. The clonotype comes from a human donor in a cohort sampled during active COVID-19. The CDR3 reads CASSLGVLLGQVNSPLHF. The CDR3, as DNA: TGTGCCAGCAGCTTAGGCGTGTTACTGGGACAGGTTAATTCACCCCTCCACTTT.